These T cell receptor beta chains were read from a single sample in a study of T cells after yellow fever vaccination. TCRdb reprocessed the 5' RACE reads via MiXCR and lists one record per CDR3 protein. The sample holds 450,000 to 550,000 distinct CDR3 sequences, 20% to 25% seen once. The sample in question was PBMCs, obtained roughly 23 days after the first yellow fever vaccination. The receptors stem from a man in his late teens or twenties who received the YFV17D yellow fever vaccine. CDR3s include the opening cysteine and the closing phenylalanine or tryptophan. The D gene is left open where the match is weak. The listing skips clone size in some rows; elsewhere it reads once, few, many or a size class.

TRBJ2-1 | few | TRBV7-3 | - | TGTGCCAGCAGCTTAACGGCTGCGTGGTACAATGAGCAGTTCTTC | CASSLTAAWYNEQFF
TRBJ2-3 | few | TRBV5-1 | TRBD2 | TGCGCCAGCAGCTACGGTAGCGGGGCAGATACGCAGTATTTT | CASSYGSGADTQYF
TRBJ2-3 | few | TRBV20-1 | TRBD2 | TGCAGTAGCGGGGGCCTAAACACAGATACGCAGTATTTT | CSSGGLNTDTQYF
TRBJ2-3 | few | TRBV4-1 | - | TGCGCCAGCAGCCAAGTAGCCCCATCAGATACGCAGTATTTT | CASSQVAPSDTQYF
TRBJ2-1 | - | TRBV6-5 | TRBD2 | TGTGCCAGCAGTTACATGGTAACTAGCGGGGGTTTAAGAGAGCAGTTCTTC | CASSYMVTSGGLREQFF
TRBJ1-5 | - | TRBV12-3/TRBV12-4 | - | TGTGCCAGCAGTTCAAACCTCAGGAACCAGCCCCAGCATTTT | CASSSNLRNQPQHF
TRBJ1-1 | - | TRBV7-6 | - | TGTGCCAGCAGCTTAGCGGCGGGGACGAACACTGAAGCTTTCTTT | CASSLAAGTNTEAFF
TRBJ1-1 | - | TRBV7-7 | TRBD1 | TGTGCCAGCAGTGGAGACGAGGGTATCAGGGGGGCTTTCTTT | CASSGDEGIRGAFF
TRBJ2-3 | - | TRBV12-3/TRBV12-4 | TRBD2 | TGTGCCAGCAGCCCCAATGGACTAGCGGGGGAGATGACGCAGTATTTT | CASSPNGLAGEMTQYF
TRBJ1-2 | once | TRBV5-1 | - | TGCGCCAGCAGCTTGGTCGTGGGGGATGGTCCTAACCATGGCTACACCTTC | CASSLVVGDGPNHGYTF
TRBJ2-3 | few | TRBV21-1 | - | TGTGCCAGCCTCGAGGATACGCAGTATTTT | CASLEDTQYF
TRBJ2-1 | few | TRBV12-3/TRBV12-4 | - | TGTGCCAGCAGTTTGTATCACAATGAGCAGTTCTTC | CASSLYHNEQFF
TRBJ2-5 | - | TRBV24-1 | - | TGTGCCACCAGTGAACCGGGACTGCAAGAGACCCAGTACTTC | CATSEPGLQETQYF
TRBJ2-3 | - | TRBV7-2 | TRBD2 | TGTGCCAGCAGCGCGAGATTAGCGGGGTCGATAGATACGCAGTATTTT | CASSARLAGSIDTQYF
TRBJ1-6 | - | TRBV7-9 | - | TGTGCCAGCAGCTTAGACAATAATTCACCCCTCCACTTT | CASSLDNNSPLHF
TRBJ2-3 | few | TRBV4-2 | TRBD2 | TGTGCCAGCAGCCAAAGCAGACTAGCGGGGGGTATTACGCAGTATTTT | CASSQSRLAGGITQYF
TRBJ2-5 | - | TRBV2 | - | TGTGCCAGCAGTGTTGGCATCGGCGAGACCCAGTACTTC | CASSVGIGETQYF
TRBJ2-1 | many | TRBV12-3/TRBV12-4 | - | TGTGCCAGCGATAGGGGGAATGAGCAGTTCTTC | CASDRGNEQFF
TRBJ2-2 | once | TRBV4-2 | - | TGTGCCAGCAGCCAAGATGGGTTTTTGCGGGGAACCGGGGAGCTGTTTTTT | CASSQDGFLRGTGELFF
TRBJ2-2 | few | TRBV20-1 | - | TGCAGTGCTAGGTCGGGGGGCATGAACACCGGGGAGCTGTTTTTT | CSARSGGMNTGELFF
TRBJ1-2 | few | TRBV7-2 | TRBD1 | TGTGCCAGCAGCTTAGTACAGGGGGCTAGAGGCTACACCTTC | CASSLVQGARGYTF
TRBJ1-3 | - | TRBV5-1 | - | TGCGCCAGCAGGCCGGGATCCGGAAACACCATATATTTT | CASRPGSGNTIYF
TRBJ1-1 | - | TRBV4-3 | TRBD1 | TGCGCCAGCAGCCAACAGGGGGGGGACACTGAAGCTTTCTTT | CASSQQGGDTEAFF
TRBJ2-7 | medium-sized | TRBV7-6 | - | TGTGCCAGCAGCTTAGGTCTCTCCTACGAGCAGTACTTC | CASSLGLSYEQYF
TRBJ1-5 | - | TRBV7-8 | - | TGTGCCAGCAGCCCAACATTAATAGCTCAGCCCCAGCATTTT | CASSPTLIAQPQHF
TRBJ2-7 | many | TRBV9 | - | TGTGCCAGCACCCAGGGCAGTGAGGCCTACGAGCAGTACTTC | CASTQGSEAYEQYF
TRBJ1-2 | few | TRBV5-1 | - | TGCGCCAGCAGCTTAACCCCCCGGGACCCCGGAGGCGGCTACACCTTC | CASSLTPRDPGGGYTF
TRBJ1-3 | once | TRBV6-1 | - | TGTGCCAGCAGTGAAATTGGCAGGGGAGGAGGAAACACCATATATTTT | CASSEIGRGGGNTIYF
TRBJ2-5 | few | TRBV27 | TRBD1 | TGTGCCAGCAAAGACCAGGGGGTAGGGACCCAGTACTTC | CASKDQGVGTQYF
TRBJ2-1 | few | TRBV3-1 | - | TGTGCCAGCAGCCAAGGCGTGGTCCGCAATGAGCAGTTCTTC | CASSQGVVRNEQFF
TRBJ2-1 | many | TRBV11-1 | - | TGTGCCAGCAGCTTAGCTGCAGGGACAAGCTACAATGAGCAGTTCTTC | CASSLAAGTSYNEQFF
TRBJ2-2 | many | TRBV4-1 | - | TGCGCCAGCAGCCAAGAACCAGCGAACACCGGGGAGCTGTTTTTT | CASSQEPANTGELFF
TRBJ1-2 | few | TRBV5-1 | - | TGCGCCAGCAGCCTCGTGTTTGGCGGAGTTTATGGCTACACCTTC | CASSLVFGGVYGYTF
TRBJ2-7 | few | TRBV5-6 | TRBD1 | TGTGCCAGCAGCTTGGTAGTGGACAGGATAAACAACGAGCAGTACTTC | CASSLVVDRINNEQYF
TRBJ2-7 | - | TRBV6-1 | - | TGTGCCAGCACCCCCCGGGGTTACTCCTACGAGCAGTACTTC | CASTPRGYSYEQYF
TRBJ1-3 | - | TRBV5-5 | TRBD1 | TGTGCCAGCAGCCCGAGGGACAGCTCTGGAAACACCATATATTTT | CASSPRDSSGNTIYF
TRBJ2-1 | few | TRBV10-3 | - | TGTGCCATCAGTGAGTCGAGGGGTCCAGGGCAGTTCTTC | CAISESRGPGQFF
TRBJ1-3 | few | TRBV6-5 | - | TGTGCCAGCAGTTACAACACCCGCTCTGGAAACACCATATATTTT | CASSYNTRSGNTIYF
TRBJ1-1 | many | TRBV20-1 | - | TGCAGTGCTAGAGGAGAGGGGACGACTGAAGCTTTCTTT | CSARGEGTTEAFF
TRBJ2-3 | - | TRBV7-2 | - | TGTGGAGTGGGCGGGCGCGGAGATACGCAGTATTTT | CGVGGRGDTQYF
TRBJ1-4 | - | TRBV6-1 | TRBD1 | TGTGCCAGCAGTCGACAGGGGGTGGGTGAAAAACTGTTTTTT | CASSRQGVGEKLFF
TRBJ2-7 | - | TRBV29-1 | - | TGCAGCGTTGAAGATCAGGAAGGAGGCTACGAGCAGTACTTC | CSVEDQEGGYEQYF
TRBJ2-3 | - | TRBV5-1 | TRBD1 | TGCGCCAGCAGCCTTATCCGGGACAGGGGACCAGATACGCAGTATTTT | CASSLIRDRGPDTQYF
TRBJ1-5 | few | TRBV12-3/TRBV12-4 | - | TGTGCCAGCAGTTTGGCCTCAATGCGACAGCCCCAGCATTTT | CASSLASMRQPQHF
TRBJ1-6 | - | TRBV6-5 | - | TGTGCCAGCAGTTATACTAATTCACCCCTCCACTTT | CASSYTNSPLHF
TRBJ2-5 | - | TRBV11-2 | TRBD1 | TGTGCCAGCAGCTTTCGGACAGGGGGGCTTGGAACCCAGTACTTC | CASSFRTGGLGTQYF
TRBJ2-3 | - | TRBV9 | TRBD2 | TGTGCCAGCAGCGTCCGTGGCGCGGGGGTCCAGGGTACGCAGTATTTT | CASSVRGAGVQGTQYF